This T cell receptor (beta chain) was sequenced in a study of cytomegalovirus exposure and HLA in healthy donors. It was with 60 Vbeta and 13 Jbeta primers that the PCR ran. Using immunoSEQ multiplex PCR, the repertoire was profiled, and TCRdb retains in-frame clones only, with some absent. The sample has more than 80,000 clones; less than 80% are singletons. CDR3 length equals 12 residues. V lost 4 bases, J lost 7 bases, and 3 bases stayed unmatched. CDR1 and CDR2 from the germline V gene are WSHSY and SAAADI. This sequence joins TRBV10-2 and TRBJ1-2; 7 nucleotides match TRBD1. Specimen: PBMCs. The source is a middle-aged woman in good health and CMV-seropositive. CDR3 nucleotides: TGCGCCAGCAGTGGGGACAGAAGTGGCTACACCTTC. It specifies CASSGDRSGYTF.